One sample yielded the 8 T cell receptor beta chains listed below, sequenced in a study of blood T cells in healthy people across ages. Using a J-beta primer mix together with a sample-barcoded 5' primer, a second PCR was run for roughly 6 to 12 cycles. MiXCR was run by TCRdb on the 5' RACE reads, yielding one entry per CDR3 protein. The repertoire includes 1,500,000 or so distinct CDR3 sequences, 59% of them detected once, and more than 6% sits in the top ten. The sample consisted of blood. The receptors were gathered from a man aged 18 to 30 in good health.

This clonotype was observed a handful of times. V usage is TRBV20-1 and J usage is TRBJ2-1, with unresolved D. V was cut by 3 bases and J by 0 bases, with 9 bases left in between. From germline, CDR1 is DFQATT and CDR2 SNEGSKA (reference sequence). CDR3 length equals 14 residues. In nucleotides, the CDR3 is TGCAGTGCTAGCGGCAGTAGCTCCTACAATGAGCAGTTCTTC. Translated: CSASGSSSYNEQFF.

The chain couples TRBV7-9 to TRBJ1-5; D remains ambiguous. The germline gives CDR1 SEHNR, CDR2 FQNEAQ (reference sequence). CDR3 length equals 13 residues. The V and J ends lost 1 base and 5 bases respectively, with 6 bases between them. CDR3 sequence: CASSLGFHQPQHF. The DNA of the CDR3 is TGTGCCAGCAGCTTAGGGTTTCATCAGCCCCAGCATTTT.

The chain links TRBV3-1 to TRBJ2-3; the D gene is possibly TRBD2 (5 bases). Germline CDR1 LGHDT, CDR2 YNNKEL (reference sequence). V dropped 1 base and J dropped 9 bases, with 11 bases sitting between them. There are 13 residues in the CDR3. The CDR3 nucleotides read TGTGCCAGCAGCCAAGGCAGGTCGGGGACGCAGTATTTT. It yields the protein CASSQGRSGTQYF.

The chain is built from TRBV5-5 and TRBJ1-4; 8 bases are a match to TRBD1. Germline CDR1 reads SGHKS; CDR2 reads YYEKEE (reference sequence). The CDR3 runs to 14 residues. V lost 4 bases and J lost 7; bases outside the gene matches: 6. CDR3 amino acids: CASSEQGAPEKLFF. The CDR3 nucleotides are TGTGCCAGCAGCGAGCAGGGGGCGCCTGAAAAACTGTTTTTT.

In DNA, the CDR3 is TGCAGCGTTGAAGGGGGTATACAGCAAGAGACCCAGTACTTC. Amino acids: CSVEGGIQQETQYF. This sequence joins TRBV29-1 and TRBJ2-5, with unresolved D. Between the trimmed V and J ends, which lost 1 base and 2 bases, there was a span of 11 bases. Germline V lookup: CDR1 SQVTM, CDR2 ANQGSEA. This CDR3 is 14 amino acids long.

The chain uses TRBV27 and TRBJ2-1, with TRBD1 as a possible D gene (5 bases). V shed 3 bases and J shed 3 bases, with 12 bases lying between them. From germline, CDR1 is MNHEY and CDR2 SMNVEV (reference sequence). This CDR3 contains 15 residues. The CDR3 is CASSFGAGRYNEQFF. The CDR3 coding sequence is TGTGCCAGCAGTTTCGGAGCAGGGCGCTACAATGAGCAGTTCTTC.

J is TRBJ2-1 and V is TRBV20-1, with TRBD2 matching 10 bases. The V gene's germline CDR1 is DFQATT and CDR2 SNEGSKA (reference sequence). There are 15 residues in the CDR3. V was clipped by 5 bases and J by 7 bases; unmatched bases: 11. The CDR3 region is CSAHHSSGGANEQFF. The DNA for the CDR3 is TGCAGTGCTCACCACAGCAGCGGGGGGGCGAATGAGCAGTTCTTC.

The J gene is TRBJ2-1, the V gene TRBV3-1; D call uncertain. Trimming removed 0 bases at V and 9 bases at J, with 18 bases between. CDR1 and CDR2 from the germline V gene are LGHDT and YNNKEL (reference sequence). This CDR3 has 16 residues. CDR3 bases: TGTGCCAGCAGCCAAGATGGTGGGCAAGGGAAAAGTGAGCAGTTCTTC. Translating gives CASSQDGGQGKSEQFF.